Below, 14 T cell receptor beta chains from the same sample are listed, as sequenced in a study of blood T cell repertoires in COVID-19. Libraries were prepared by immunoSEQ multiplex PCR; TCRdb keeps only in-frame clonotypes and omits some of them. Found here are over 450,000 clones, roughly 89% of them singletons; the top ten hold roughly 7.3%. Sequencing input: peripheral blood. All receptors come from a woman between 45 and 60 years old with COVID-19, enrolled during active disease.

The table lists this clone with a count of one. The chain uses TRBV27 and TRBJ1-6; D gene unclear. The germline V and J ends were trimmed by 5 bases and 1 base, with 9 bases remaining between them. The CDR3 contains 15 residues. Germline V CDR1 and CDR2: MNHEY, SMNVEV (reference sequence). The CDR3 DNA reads TGTGCCAGCAGTCCGTCGCGGTCCTATAATTCACCCCTCCACTTT. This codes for CASSPSRSYNSPLHF.

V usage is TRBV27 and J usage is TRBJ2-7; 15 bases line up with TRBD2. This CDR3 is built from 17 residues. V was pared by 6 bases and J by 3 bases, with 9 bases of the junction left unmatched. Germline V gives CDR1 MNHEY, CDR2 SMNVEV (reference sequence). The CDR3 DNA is TGTGCCAGCAGCGCCGGGACTAGCGGGGGGCACGTCTACGAGCAGTACTTC. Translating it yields CASSAGTSGGHVYEQYF.

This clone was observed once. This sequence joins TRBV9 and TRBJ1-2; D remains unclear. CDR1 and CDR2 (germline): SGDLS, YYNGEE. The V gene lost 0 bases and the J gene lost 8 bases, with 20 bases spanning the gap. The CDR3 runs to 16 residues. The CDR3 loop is CASSVGLDEGVRGYTF. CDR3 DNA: TGTGCCAGCAGCGTAGGTCTAGATGAGGGTGTGCGGGGCTACACCTTC.

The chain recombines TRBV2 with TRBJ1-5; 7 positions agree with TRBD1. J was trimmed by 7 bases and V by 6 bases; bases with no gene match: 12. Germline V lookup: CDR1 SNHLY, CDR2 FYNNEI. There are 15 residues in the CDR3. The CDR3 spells CASRDFTGVGQPQHF. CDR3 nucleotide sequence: TGTGCCAGCAGAGACTTTACAGGGGTAGGGCAGCCCCAGCATTTT.

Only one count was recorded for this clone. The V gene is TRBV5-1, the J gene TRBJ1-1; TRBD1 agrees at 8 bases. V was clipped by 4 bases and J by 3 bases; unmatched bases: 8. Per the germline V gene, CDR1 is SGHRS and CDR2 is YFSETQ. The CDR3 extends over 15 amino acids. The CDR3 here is CASSHRGTGDTEAFF. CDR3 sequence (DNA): TGCGCCAGCAGCCACCGGGGGACAGGAGACACTGAAGCTTTCTTT.

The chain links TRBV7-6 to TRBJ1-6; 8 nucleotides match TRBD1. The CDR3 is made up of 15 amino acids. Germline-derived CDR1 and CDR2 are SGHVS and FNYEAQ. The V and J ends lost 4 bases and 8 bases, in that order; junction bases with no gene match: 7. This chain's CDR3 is CASSSGTGLYSPLHF. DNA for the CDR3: TGTGCCAGCAGCTCCGGGACAGGCCTTTATTCACCCCTCCACTTT.

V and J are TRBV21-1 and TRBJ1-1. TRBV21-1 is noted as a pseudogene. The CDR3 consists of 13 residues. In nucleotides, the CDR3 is TGTGCCAGCAGCAAGGAGCCGAACACTGAAGCTTTCTTT. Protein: CASSKEPNTEAFF.

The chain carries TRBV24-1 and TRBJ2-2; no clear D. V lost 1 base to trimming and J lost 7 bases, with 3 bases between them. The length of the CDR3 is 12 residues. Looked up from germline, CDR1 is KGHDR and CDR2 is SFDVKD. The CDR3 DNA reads TGTGCCACCAGTGATTTCGGCGGGGAGCTGTTTTTT. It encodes CATSDFGGELFF.

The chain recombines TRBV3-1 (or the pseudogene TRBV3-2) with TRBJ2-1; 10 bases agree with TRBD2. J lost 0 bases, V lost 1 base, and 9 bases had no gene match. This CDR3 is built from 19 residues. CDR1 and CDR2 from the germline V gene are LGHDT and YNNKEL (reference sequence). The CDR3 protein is CASSQGERGGRDSYNEQFF. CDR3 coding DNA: TGTGCCAGCAGCCAAGGGGAGCGGGGGGGCCGAGACTCCTACAATGAGCAGTTCTTC.

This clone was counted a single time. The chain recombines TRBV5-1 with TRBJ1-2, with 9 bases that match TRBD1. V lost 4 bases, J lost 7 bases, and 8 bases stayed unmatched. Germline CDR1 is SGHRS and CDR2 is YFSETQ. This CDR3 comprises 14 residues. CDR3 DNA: TGCGCCAGCAGCCCAGGGACAGGGTTTGGTGGCTACACCTTC. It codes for CASSPGTGFGGYTF.

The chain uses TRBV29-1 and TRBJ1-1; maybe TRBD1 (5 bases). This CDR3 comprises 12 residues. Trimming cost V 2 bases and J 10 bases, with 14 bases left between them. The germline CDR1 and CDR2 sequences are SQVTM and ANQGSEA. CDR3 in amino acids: CSVESGYGGAFF. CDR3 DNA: TGCAGCGTTGAATCGGGCTACGGGGGAGCTTTCTTT.

Here the CDR3 reads CAWKTSGGYTGELFF. The DNA of the CDR3 is TGTGCCTGGAAAACTAGCGGGGGTTACACCGGGGAGCTGTTTTTT. The chain carries TRBV30 and TRBJ2-2; TRBD2 matches at 11 bases. The germline V gene encodes CDR1 GTSNPN and CDR2 SVGIG (reference sequence). The CDR3 consists of 15 residues. The V and J ends lost 4 bases and 3 bases, in that order; junction bases with no gene match: 4.

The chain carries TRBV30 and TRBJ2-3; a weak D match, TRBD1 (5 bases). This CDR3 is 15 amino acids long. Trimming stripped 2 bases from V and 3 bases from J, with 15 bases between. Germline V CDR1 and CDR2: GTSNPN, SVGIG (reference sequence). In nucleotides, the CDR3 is TGTGCCTGGAGTTATAACCTACCAGGGACAGATACGCAGTATTTT. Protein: CAWSYNLPGTDTQYF.

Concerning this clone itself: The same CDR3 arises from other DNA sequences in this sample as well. The CDR3 nucleotides are TGTGCCAGCAGCCCCTCCCGGGACACTGAAGCTTTCTTT. Encoded protein: CASSPSRDTEAFF. V gene TRBV12-3 or TRBV12-4 combines with J gene TRBJ1-1, with no clear D. Trimming took 6 bases from V and 3 from J, leaving 11 bases between them. The CDR3 loop spans 13 amino acids.